The rows below give T cell receptor beta chains drawn from one sample of a study of blood T cell repertoires in COVID-19. Libraries were prepared by immunoSEQ multiplex PCR; TCRdb keeps only in-frame clonotypes and omits some of them. The table has some 300,000 clones, roughly 86% seen once. Sequenced input: PBMCs or T cells enriched from blood (not recorded which). Every receptor here comes from a woman in her 50s who had been exposed to COVID-19. Both conserved end residues are part of each CDR3. A D gene is named only where the DNA matches it firmly. Clone size, where shown, is once, few, many, or a class for clones that have expanded.

V gene	J gene	clone size	D gene	CDR3 DNA	CDR3 protein
TRBV3-1/TRBV3-2	TRBJ1-2	NA	NA	TGTGCCAGCAGCCGAAGTGCAGGGGCGGGTGGCTACACCTTC	CASSRSAGAGGYTF
TRBV10-3	TRBJ1-3	NA	NA	TGTGCCATCAGTGCCACTACTGGAAACACCATATATTTT	CAISATTGNTIYF
TRBV28	TRBJ2-2	once	TRBD1	TGTGCCAGCAGTACGACGACAGGGGCGAACACCGGGGAGCTGTTTTTT	CASSTTTGANTGELFF
TRBV5-1	TRBJ1-6	NA	TRBD1	TGCGCCAGCAGCTTGGCTGGACAGGTTTATTCACCCCTCCACTTT	CASSLAGQVYSPLHF
TRBV3-1/TRBV3-2	TRBJ1-2	few	NA	TGTGCCAGCAGCCAATCCCCTAGTGGCTACACCTTC	CASSQSPSGYTF
TRBV10-3	TRBJ2-2	NA	NA	TGTGCCATCAGCCCAGATCTCACCGGGGAGCTGTTTTTT	CAISPDLTGELFF
TRBV11-3	TRBJ2-2	NA	NA	TGTGCCAGCAGCGCAGGGGATACCGGGGAGCTGTTTTTT	CASSAGDTGELFF
TRBV28	TRBJ1-5	NA	TRBD1	TGTGCCAGCAGTTCATCAGGGGGGTATAAGCCCCAGCATTTT	CASSSSGGYKPQHF
TRBV5-4	TRBJ2-4	NA	TRBD1	TGTGCCAGCAGTTGGGACAGCACCAAAAACATTCAGTACTTC	CASSWDSTKNIQYF
TRBV6-1	TRBJ2-1	NA	TRBD1	TGTGCCAGCAGTGAACCCAGGGGGTACAATGAGCAGTTCTTC	CASSEPRGYNEQFF
TRBV29-1	TRBJ1-2	NA	NA	TGCAGCGTTTCCCCTCGACTGGCCCCGGACTATGGCTACACCTTC	CSVSPRLAPDYGYTF
TRBV11-2	TRBJ2-5	NA	TRBD2	TGTGCCAGCAGCTTAGTCTGGGGTCTAGCGGGGCACCAAGAGACCCAGTACTTC	CASSLVWGLAGHQETQYF
TRBV11-2	TRBJ1-1	NA	NA	TGTGCCAGCAGCTTTAGCCGACCGCGGCCGGGCACTGAAGCTTTCTTT	CASSFSRPRPGTEAFF
TRBV7-9	TRBJ2-1	NA	TRBD1	TGTGCCAGCAGCTTCTTTCGGGACAGGGGTAAGAATGAGCAGTTCTTC	CASSFFRDRGKNEQFF
TRBV19	TRBJ1-1	NA	NA	TGTGCCAGTAGTATCTCGGGGGACGTCACTGAAGCTTTCTTT	CASSISGDVTEAFF
TRBV7-2	TRBJ1-1	NA	NA	TGTGCCAGCAGCCCTGACAGGACCCGGAACACTGAAGCTTTCTTT	CASSPDRTRNTEAFF
TRBV3-1/TRBV3-2	TRBJ1-4	NA	TRBD1	TGTGCCAGCAGCCTAACCTGGACAGGGAGTGGTGAAAAACTGTTTTTT	CASSLTWTGSGEKLFF
TRBV6-5	TRBJ1-6	NA	NA	TGTGCCAGCAGTTTGGACAGAGCCTATAATTCACCCCTCCACTTT	CASSLDRAYNSPLHF
TRBV21-1	TRBJ1-2	NA	NA	TGTGCCAGCAGCAAAGCGCTAAAGGGGCTTCACTATGGCTACACCTTC	CASSKALKGLHYGYTF
TRBV7-2	TRBJ1-5	NA	NA	TGTGCCAGCAGCTTTTCAGATCGCAATCAGCCCCAGCATTTT	CASSFSDRNQPQHF
TRBV19	TRBJ1-4	NA	NA	TGTGCCAGTAGTTCACTGGGGGGAAAGGAAAAACTGTTTTTT	CASSSLGGKEKLFF
TRBV7-2	TRBJ2-2	NA	NA	TGTGCCAGCAGCTTAAACTTTGCGGTACTGTTTTTT	CASSLNFAVLFF
TRBV6-5	TRBJ1-5	NA	TRBD1	TGTGCCAGCGAATCGCCGGGACAGGGGCACCAGCCCCAGCATTTT	CASESPGQGHQPQHF
TRBV18	TRBJ1-6	once	TRBD1	TGTGCCAGCTCACCTCAGCCGGGACAGGGGCCGCACAGCTCCTATAATTCACCCCTCCACTTT	CASSPQPGQGPHSSYNSPLHF
TRBV4-2	TRBJ2-1	NA	NA	TGTGCCAGCAGCCAAGATTTTGGAGCCGATGAGCAGTTCTTC	CASSQDFGADEQFF
TRBV14	TRBJ2-7	NA	NA	TGTGCCAGCAGCCAAGTCTCAGGGTGGAGCTCCTACGAGCAGTACTTC	CASSQVSGWSSYEQYF
TRBV5-6	TRBJ1-6	NA	NA	TGTGCCAGCAGCTTGGAGGGGGTAACATCACTCCACTTT	CASSLEGVTSLHF
TRBV18	TRBJ2-7	NA	TRBD1	TGTGCCAGCTCAGGGACAGGGACCTACGAGCAGTACTTC	CASSGTGTYEQYF
TRBV19	TRBJ2-1	NA	TRBD2	TGTGCCAGTAGTTCTAGCGGGGGGGCGTTCAATGAGCAGTTCTTC	CASSSSGGAFNEQFF
TRBV3-1/TRBV3-2	TRBJ1-1	NA	NA	TGTGCCAGCAGCTTGGTGGAGGGGAGGAACACTGAAGCTTTCTTT	CASSLVEGRNTEAFF
TRBV19	TRBJ1-2	NA	TRBD1	TGTGCCAGTAGGTTGACAGGGGTATACTATGGCTACACCTTC	CASRLTGVYYGYTF
TRBV19	TRBJ2-1	NA	TRBD2	TGTGCCAGCCGTACTAGCGGGGGGGCCTATGAGCAGTTCTTC	CASRTSGGAYEQFF
TRBV6-6	TRBJ1-1	NA	TRBD1	TGTGCCAGCAGCCCTACGGGACAGGGGAACACTGAAGCTTTCTTT	CASSPTGQGNTEAFF
TRBV30	TRBJ1-4	NA	TRBD1	TGTGCCTGGAAACAGGGGGCGGGTGAAAAACTGTTTTTT	CAWKQGAGEKLFF
TRBV12-3/TRBV12-4	TRBJ1-5	NA	NA	TGTGCCAGCAGTTTATCGCAGAATCAGCCCCAGCATTTT	CASSLSQNQPQHF
TRBV10-3	TRBJ2-1	NA	TRBD2	TGTGCCATCAAGGTCGCTAGCGGGGGGGGAGAGCAGTTCTTC	CAIKVASGGGEQFF
TRBV5-1	TRBJ1-2	NA	TRBD1	TGCGCCAGCAGCTTCCGGGACAGGGAAGCGGATGGCTACACCTTC	CASSFRDREADGYTF
TRBV11-2	TRBJ1-2	NA	NA	TGTGCCAGCAGCACTTTGAAGGGGCCTTTCTATGGCTACACCTTC	CASSTLKGPFYGYTF
TRBV5-1	TRBJ2-7	NA	NA	TGCGCCAGTCCGACAGGGGAGGGCTACGAGCAGTACTTC	CASPTGEGYEQYF
TRBV27	TRBJ1-1	once	NA	TGTGCCAGCACTGACGGACAGACAATGAACACTGAAGCTTTCTTT	CASTDGQTMNTEAFF
TRBV19	TRBJ2-5	NA	TRBD2	TGTGCCAGTAGTTCCCCTAGCGGGGGGGTCCAAGAGACCCAGTACTTC	CASSSPSGGVQETQYF
TRBV2	TRBJ1-6	NA	NA	TGTGCCAGCAGTGAACAGGGCTTAAGCTCCTATAATTCACCCCTCCACTTT	CASSEQGLSSYNSPLHF
TRBV11-2	TRBJ2-7	once	TRBD2	TGTGCCACCACGGGAGGGAGGGGGCAGTACTTC	CATTGGRGQYF
TRBV2	TRBJ1-5	NA	NA	TGTGCCAGCAGTGAAGCGCTTCAGGGGCCGAATCAGCCCCAGCATTTT	CASSEALQGPNQPQHF
TRBV19	TRBJ2-5	NA	TRBD2	TGTGCCAGTAGTATTGGCGGGGGGGTTGCGGAGACCCAGTACTTC	CASSIGGGVAETQYF
TRBV3-1/TRBV3-2	TRBJ2-6	NA	TRBD1	TGTGCCAGCAGCCGGACAGGGGGTGTGGGAGGGGCCAACGTCCTGACTTTC	CASSRTGGVGGANVLTF
TRBV11-2	TRBJ2-5	NA	NA	TGTGCCAGCAGTCGTGGACTCGGGGAGACCCAGTACTTC	CASSRGLGETQYF
TRBV6-5	TRBJ2-7	once	NA	TGTGCCAGCAGTTACTCGATGGGGGGTTCCTACGAGCAGTACTTC	CASSYSMGGSYEQYF